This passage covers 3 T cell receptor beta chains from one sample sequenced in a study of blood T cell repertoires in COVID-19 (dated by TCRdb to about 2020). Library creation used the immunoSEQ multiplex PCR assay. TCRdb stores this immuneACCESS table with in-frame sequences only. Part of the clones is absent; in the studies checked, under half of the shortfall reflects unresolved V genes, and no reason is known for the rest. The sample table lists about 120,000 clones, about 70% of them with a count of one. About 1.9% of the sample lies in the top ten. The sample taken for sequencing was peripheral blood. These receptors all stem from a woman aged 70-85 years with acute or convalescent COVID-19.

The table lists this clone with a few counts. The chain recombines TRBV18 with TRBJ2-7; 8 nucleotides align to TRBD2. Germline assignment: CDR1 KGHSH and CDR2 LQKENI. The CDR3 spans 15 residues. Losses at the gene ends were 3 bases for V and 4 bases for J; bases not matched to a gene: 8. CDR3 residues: CASSPSGGRGYEQYF. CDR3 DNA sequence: TGTGCCAGCTCACCCTCGGGAGGGCGCGGGTACGAGCAGTACTTC.

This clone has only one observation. The chain's CDR3 is CAIYRNTGELFF. The CDR3 DNA reads TGTGCCATTTACAGGAACACCGGGGAGCTGTTTTTT. The V call is TRBV10-3, the J call TRBJ2-2, with no clear D. Germline V CDR1 and CDR2: ENHRY, SYGVKD. The CDR3 has 12 amino acids. Trimming removed 9 bases at V and 1 base at J, with 6 bases between.

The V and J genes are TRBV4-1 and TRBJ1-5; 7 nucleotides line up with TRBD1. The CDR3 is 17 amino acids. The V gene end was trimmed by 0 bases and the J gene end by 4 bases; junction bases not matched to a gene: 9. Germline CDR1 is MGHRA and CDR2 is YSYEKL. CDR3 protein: CASSQEEGGSYNQPQHF. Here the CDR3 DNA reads TGCGCCAGCAGCCAAGAGGAAGGGGGCAGCTATAATCAGCCCCAGCATTTT.